These 16 T cell receptor beta chains originate from one sample sequenced in a study of T cells after posttransplantation cyclophosphamide. The naive gate required viable CD3+CD4+ or CD3+CD8+ cells with CCR7+CD45RA+CD45RO-CD95-CD27+CD28+ phenotype. TCRdb keeps only in-frame clones here, not all; method: immunoSEQ multiplex PCR. Here the sample spans about 16,000 clones, 94% being singletons. The material sequenced was naive CD4+ T cells sorted from blood. The receptors were gathered from a woman aged 45-65 years in good health and a related stem cell transplant donor.

V gene TRBV5-1 combines with J gene TRBJ1-1; D gene unclear. The V gene's germline CDR1 is SGHRS and CDR2 YFSETQ. The CDR3 is 13 amino acids. Trimming removed 5 bases at V and 0 bases at J, with 8 bases between. The CDR3 DNA reads TGCGCCAGCAGTCGGGAGTTGAACACTGAAGCTTTCTTT. Translated, it gives CASSRELNTEAFF.

The rearrangement uses TRBV19 and TRBJ1-6; 9 nucleotides line up with TRBD1. Germline V gene sequence: CDR1 LNHDA, CDR2 SQIVND (reference sequence). The CDR3 has 15 residues. J gave up 10 bases and V 3 bases, and 7 bases lay outside the gene matches. The CDR3 nucleotides are TGTGCCAGTAGTATTCTTCGGACAGGGGAGTCACCCCTCCACTTT. It specifies CASSILRTGESPLHF.

The V call is TRBV14, the J call TRBJ2-3; TRBD2 might be the D (5 bases). The CDR3 has 14 amino acids. V was cut by 6 bases and J by 1 base, with 11 bases left in between. Germline values: CDR1 SGHDN, CDR2 FVKESK. CDR3 region: CASSKVRGTDTQYF. The CDR3, as DNA: TGTGCCAGCAGTAAGGTGCGGGGCACAGATACGCAGTATTTT.

This chain connects TRBV7-2 to TRBJ1-2, with no clear D. This CDR3 spans 14 amino acids. V was cut by 5 bases and J by 4 bases, with 14 bases left in between. Germline V gene lookup returns CDR1 SGHTA and CDR2 FQGNSA. The CDR3 region is CASSPARSGYGYTF. DNA for the CDR3: TGTGCCAGCAGCCCGGCTCGGTCGGGCTATGGCTACACCTTC.

V usage is TRBV6-4 and J usage is TRBJ2-7; maybe TRBD1 (5 bases). CDR1 is MRHNA, CDR2 SNTAGT, per germline. The length of the CDR3 is 16 residues. V gave up 6 bases and J gave up 3 bases, with 21 bases separating them. CDR3: CASSPRPGMGLYEQYF. In DNA form, the CDR3 reads TGTGCCAGCAGCCCCAGGCCCGGCATGGGGCTCTACGAGCAGTACTTC.

The chain uses TRBV30 and TRBJ2-7; TRBD2 is a possible D gene (6 bases). The CDR3 runs to 14 residues. Germline CDR1 is GTSNPN and CDR2 is SVGIG (reference sequence). With 4 bases removed from V and 2 bases from J, the gap between germline ends came to 15 bases. The CDR3 spells CAWTSGRGTYEQYF. The CDR3, as DNA: TGTGCCTGGACGTCCGGGAGAGGGACCTACGAGCAGTACTTC.

The V and J genes are TRBV9 and TRBJ2-3; 8 bases line up with TRBD2. Unmatched junction bases numbered 7, after V lost 4 bases and J lost 0 bases. Germline CDR1 reads SGDLS; CDR2 reads YYNGEE. The CDR3 sequence is 16 residues long. The CDR3: CASSPRTSRSTDTQYF. DNA of the CDR3: TGTGCCAGCAGCCCCCGGACTAGCCGAAGCACAGATACGCAGTATTTT.

CDR3 residues: CASNHATGTGETQYF. The DNA of the CDR3 is TGTGCCAGCAACCACGCTACAGGGACGGGGGAGACCCAGTACTTC. This chain joins TRBV2 and TRBJ2-5; D is possibly TRBD1 (6 bases). There are 15 residues in the CDR3. Germline CDR1 and CDR2: SNHLY and FYNNEI. The V and J ends lost 7 bases and 5 bases respectively, with 20 bases between them.

This chain connects TRBV7-7 to TRBJ2-3; TRBD2 aligns across 11 bases. Trimming removed 5 bases from V and 0 bases from J; junction bases left unmatched: 4. Per germline, CDR1 SSHAT and CDR2 FNYEAQ (reference sequence). The CDR3 sequence is 16 residues long. CDR3 in DNA: TGTGCCAGCAGCCCCTGGACTAGCGGGAGCACAGATACGCAGTATTTT. This sequence encodes CASSPWTSGSTDTQYF.

J is TRBJ2-1 and V is TRBV9, with 9 bases identical to TRBD2. The germline V gene has CDR1 SGDLS and CDR2 YYNGEE. This CDR3 comprises 17 residues. The ends lost 4 bases at V and 1 base at J; junction bases unmatched: 9. The CDR3 region is CASSSILAGRSYNEQFF. As DNA, the CDR3 is TGTGCCAGCAGCTCCATCCTAGCGGGAAGGTCCTACAATGAGCAGTTCTTC. Using reference TRBV9 and TRBJ2-1 for the parts outside the CDR3, the full variable domain is DSGVTQTPKHLITATGQRVTLRCSPRSGDLSVYWYQQSLDQGLQFLIQYYNGEERAKGNILERFSAQQFPDLHSELNLSSLELGDSALYFCASSSILAGRSYNEQFFGPGTRLTVL.

V usage is TRBV19 and J usage is TRBJ2-1, with TRBD2 identical over 10 bases. V was pared by 3 bases and J by 9 bases, with 8 bases of the junction left unmatched. CDR1 and CDR2 (germline): LNHDA, SQIVND (reference sequence). The CDR3 covers 15 residues. DNA for the CDR3: TGTGCCAGTAGTATCGGGTGGGCTAGCGGGGGTGAGCAGTTCTTC. This encodes CASSIGWASGGEQFF.

The V gene is TRBV29-1, the J gene TRBJ1-2, with D possibly being TRBD1 (5 bases). Germline-derived CDR1 and CDR2 are SQVTM and ANQGSEA. Trimming removed 4 bases at V and 2 bases at J, with 26 bases between. CDR3 length: 18 residues. The DNA for the CDR3 is TGCAGCGTTGGCGCGGTCCTATCCAAGACGACAGCGAACTATGGCTACACCTTC. The encoded protein is CSVGAVLSKTTANYGYTF.

The rearrangement joins TRBV27 to TRBJ2-7, with D maybe TRBD2 (6 bases). CDR1 is MNHEY, CDR2 SMNVEV, per germline (reference sequence). The CDR3 consists of 15 residues. V lost 6 bases to trimming and J lost 6 bases, with 21 bases between them. Here the CDR3 DNA reads TGTGCCAGCAGAGCATGGACTACGTCGACCACCGAGCAGTACTTC. Translation gives CASRAWTTSTTEQYF.

The rearrangement uses TRBV5-6 and TRBJ2-5, with 10 bases lining up with TRBD2. The CDR3 extends over 14 amino acids. Per germline, CDR1 SGHDT and CDR2 YYEEEE. J was trimmed by 0 bases and V by 9 bases; bases with no gene match: 5. CDR3 coding DNA: TGTGCCACCACTAGCGGGGAGTACCAAGAGACCCAGTACTTC. Its translation is CATTSGEYQETQYF.

The V gene is TRBV9, the J gene TRBJ2-7; TRBD2 aligns across 13 bases. Trimming removed 3 bases from V and 11 bases from J; junction bases left unmatched: 11. The CDR3 loop spans 15 amino acids. Germline V gene sequence: CDR1 SGDLS, CDR2 YYNGEE. CDR3 region: CASSAGLAGERGEYF. For the CDR3, the DNA is TGTGCCAGCAGCGCCGGACTAGCGGGAGAGCGAGGAGAGTACTTC.

The V gene is TRBV18, the J gene TRBJ1-1, with D tentatively TRBD1 (6 bases). This CDR3 contains 14 residues. In germline, CDR1 is KGHSH, CDR2 LQKENI. The V gene lost 4 bases and the J gene lost 6 bases, with 15 bases spanning the gap. Here the CDR3 reads CASSLTQGMAEAFF. The CDR3 DNA sequence: TGTGCCAGCTCACTAACACAGGGTATGGCTGAAGCTTTCTTT.